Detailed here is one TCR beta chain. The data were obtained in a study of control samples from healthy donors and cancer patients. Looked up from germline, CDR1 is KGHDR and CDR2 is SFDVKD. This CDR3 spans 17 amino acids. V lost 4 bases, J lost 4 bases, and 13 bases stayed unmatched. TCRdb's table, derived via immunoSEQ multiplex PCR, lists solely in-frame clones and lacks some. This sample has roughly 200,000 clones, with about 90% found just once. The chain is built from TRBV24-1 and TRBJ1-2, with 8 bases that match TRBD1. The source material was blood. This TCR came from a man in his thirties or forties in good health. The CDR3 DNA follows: TGTGCCACCAGTGACTCCCAAGGCAGGGGGCGCGGCTATGGCTACACCTTC. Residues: CATSDSQGRGRGYGYTF.